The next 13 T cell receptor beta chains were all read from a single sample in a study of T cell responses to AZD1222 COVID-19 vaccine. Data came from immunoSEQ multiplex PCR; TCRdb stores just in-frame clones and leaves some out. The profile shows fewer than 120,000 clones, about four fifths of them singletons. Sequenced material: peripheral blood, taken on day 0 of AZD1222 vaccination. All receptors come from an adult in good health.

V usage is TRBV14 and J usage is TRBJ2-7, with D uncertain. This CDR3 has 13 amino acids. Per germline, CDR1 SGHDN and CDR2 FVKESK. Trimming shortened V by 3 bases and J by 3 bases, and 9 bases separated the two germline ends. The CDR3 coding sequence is TGTGCCAGCAGCCATCAACGGAACTACGAGCAGTACTTC. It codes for CASSHQRNYEQYF. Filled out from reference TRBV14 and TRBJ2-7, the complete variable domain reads EAGVTQFPSHSVIEKGQTVTLRCDPISGHDNLYWYRRVMGKEIKFLLHFVKESKQDESGMPNNRFLAERTGGTYSTLKVQPAELEDSGVYFCASSHQRNYEQYFGPGTRLTVT.

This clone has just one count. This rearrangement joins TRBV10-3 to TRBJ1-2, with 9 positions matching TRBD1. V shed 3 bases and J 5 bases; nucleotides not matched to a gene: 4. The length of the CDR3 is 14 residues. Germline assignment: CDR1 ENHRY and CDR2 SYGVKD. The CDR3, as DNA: TGTGCCATCAGTGAAGAGGACAGGGGATATGGCTACACCTTC. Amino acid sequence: CAISEEDRGYGYTF.

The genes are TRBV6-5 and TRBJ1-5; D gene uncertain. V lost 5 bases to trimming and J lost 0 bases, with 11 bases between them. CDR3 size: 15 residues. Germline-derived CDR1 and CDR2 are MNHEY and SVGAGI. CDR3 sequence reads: CASSLDGNSNQPQHF. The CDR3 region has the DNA TGTGCCAGCAGTCTCGACGGTAATAGCAATCAGCCCCAGCATTTT.

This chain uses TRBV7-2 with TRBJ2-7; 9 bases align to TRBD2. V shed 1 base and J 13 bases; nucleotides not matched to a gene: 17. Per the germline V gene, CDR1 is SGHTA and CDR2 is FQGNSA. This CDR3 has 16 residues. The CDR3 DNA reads TGTGCCAGCAGCTTAGGGATTAGCGGGAGCTCCTACGAGCCCTACTTC. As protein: CASSLGISGSSYEPYF.

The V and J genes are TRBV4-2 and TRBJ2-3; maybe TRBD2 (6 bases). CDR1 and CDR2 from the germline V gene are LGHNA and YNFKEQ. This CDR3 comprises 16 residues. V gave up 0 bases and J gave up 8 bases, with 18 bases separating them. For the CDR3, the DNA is TGTGCCAGCAGCCAAGAGGGTATGGCGGGGTCAGGTACGCAGTATTTT. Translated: CASSQEGMAGSGTQYF.

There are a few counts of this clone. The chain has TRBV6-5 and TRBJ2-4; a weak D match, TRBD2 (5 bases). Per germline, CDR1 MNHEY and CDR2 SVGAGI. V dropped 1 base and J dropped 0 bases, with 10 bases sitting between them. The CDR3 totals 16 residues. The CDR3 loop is CASSYLAGLAKNIQYF. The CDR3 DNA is TGTGCCAGCAGTTACTTGGCGGGTCTAGCCAAAAACATTCAGTACTTC.

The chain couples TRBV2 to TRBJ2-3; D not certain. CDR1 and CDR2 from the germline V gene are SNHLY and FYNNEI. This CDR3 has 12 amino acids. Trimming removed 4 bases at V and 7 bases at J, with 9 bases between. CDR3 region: CASSGVGNTQYF. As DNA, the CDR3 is TGTGCCAGCAGTGGTGTAGGTAATACGCAGTATTTT.

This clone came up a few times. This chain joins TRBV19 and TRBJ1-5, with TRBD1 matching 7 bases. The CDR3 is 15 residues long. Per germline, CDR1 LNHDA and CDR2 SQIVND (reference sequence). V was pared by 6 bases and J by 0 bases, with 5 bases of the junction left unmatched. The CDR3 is CASRLTGASNQPQHF. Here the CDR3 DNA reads TGTGCCAGTAGACTCACAGGGGCTAGCAATCAGCCCCAGCATTTT.

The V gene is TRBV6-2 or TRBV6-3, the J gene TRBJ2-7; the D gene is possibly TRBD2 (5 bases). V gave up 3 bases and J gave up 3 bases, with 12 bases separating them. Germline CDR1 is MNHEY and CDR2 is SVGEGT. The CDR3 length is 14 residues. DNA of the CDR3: TGTGCCAGCAGTTATGGACGGGGTATCTACGAGCAGTACTTC. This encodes CASSYGRGIYEQYF.

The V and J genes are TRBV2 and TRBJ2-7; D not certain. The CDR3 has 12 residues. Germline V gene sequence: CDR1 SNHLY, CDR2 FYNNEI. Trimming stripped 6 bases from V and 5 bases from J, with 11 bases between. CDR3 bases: TGTGCCAGCAGGAAGGAAATCCACGAGCAGTACTTC. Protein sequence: CASRKEIHEQYF.

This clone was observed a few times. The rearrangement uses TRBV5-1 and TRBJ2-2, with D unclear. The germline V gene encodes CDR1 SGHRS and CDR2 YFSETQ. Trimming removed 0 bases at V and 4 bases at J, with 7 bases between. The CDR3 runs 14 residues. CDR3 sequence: CASSLVATTGELFF. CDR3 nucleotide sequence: TGCGCCAGCAGCTTGGTGGCCACCACCGGGGAGCTGTTTTTT.

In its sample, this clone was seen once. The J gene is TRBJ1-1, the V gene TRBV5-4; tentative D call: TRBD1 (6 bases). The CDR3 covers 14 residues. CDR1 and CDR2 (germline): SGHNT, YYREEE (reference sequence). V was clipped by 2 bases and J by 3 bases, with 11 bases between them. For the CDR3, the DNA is TGTGCCAGCAGCTTTGGACAGAGAGACACTGAAGCTTTCTTT. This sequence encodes CASSFGQRDTEAFF. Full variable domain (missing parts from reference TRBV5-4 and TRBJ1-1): ETGVTQSPTHLIKTRGQQVTLRCSSQSGHNTVSWYQQALGQGPQFIFQYYREEENGRGNFPPRFSGLQFPNYSSELNVNALELDDSALYLCASSFGQRDTEAFFGQGTRLTVV.

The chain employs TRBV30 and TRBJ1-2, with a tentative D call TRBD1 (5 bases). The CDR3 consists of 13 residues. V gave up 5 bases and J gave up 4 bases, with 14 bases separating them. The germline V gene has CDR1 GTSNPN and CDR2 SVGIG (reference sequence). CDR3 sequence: CAWGTPGPYGYTF. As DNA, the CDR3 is TGTGCCTGGGGGACGCCGGGACCCTATGGCTACACCTTC.